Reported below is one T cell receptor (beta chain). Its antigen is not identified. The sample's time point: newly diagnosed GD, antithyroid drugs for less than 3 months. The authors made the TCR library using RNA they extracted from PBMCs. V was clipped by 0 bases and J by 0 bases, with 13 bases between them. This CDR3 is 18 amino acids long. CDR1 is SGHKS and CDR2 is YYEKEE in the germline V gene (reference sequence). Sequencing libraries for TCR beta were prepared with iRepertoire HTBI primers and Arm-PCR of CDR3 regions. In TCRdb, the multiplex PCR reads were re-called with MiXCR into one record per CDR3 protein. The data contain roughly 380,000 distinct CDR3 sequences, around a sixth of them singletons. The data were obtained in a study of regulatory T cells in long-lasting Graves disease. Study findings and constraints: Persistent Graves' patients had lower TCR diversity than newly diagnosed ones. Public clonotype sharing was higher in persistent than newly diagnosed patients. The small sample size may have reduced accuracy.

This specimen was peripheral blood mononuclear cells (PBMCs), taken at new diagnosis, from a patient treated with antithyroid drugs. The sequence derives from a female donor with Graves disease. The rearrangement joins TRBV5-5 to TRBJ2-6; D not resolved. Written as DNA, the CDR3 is TGTGCCAGCAGCTTGGGGGCCAGATCTAGCTCTGGGGCCAACGTCCTGACTTTC. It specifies CASSLGARSSSGANVLTF.